These T cell receptor beta chains were read from a single sample in a study of blood T cell repertoires in COVID-19. Data came from immunoSEQ multiplex PCR; TCRdb stores just in-frame clones and leaves some out. The data contain about 280,000 clones, roughly 80% of them singletons. The specimen sequenced was PBMCs or T cells enriched from blood (not recorded which). The receptors were sampled from a man aged 35 to 55 who had been exposed to COVID-19. Both conserved end residues are part of each CDR3. A D gene is named only where the DNA matches it firmly. Expanded clones get a size class; other rows say once, few or many, or leave the size out.

d_gene	abundance	v_gene	j_gene	CDR3nt	CDR3aa
TRBD2	NA	TRBV27	TRBJ2-2	TGTGCCAGCAGTTTAGCGGGAGCGGTTTGGGTCGGGGAGCTGTTTTTT	CASSLAGAVWVGELFF
NA	NA	TRBV6-4	TRBJ2-3	TGTGCCAGCAGGCCGGGGAACACAGATACGCAGTATTTT	CASRPGNTDTQYF
NA	NA	TRBV12-3/TRBV12-4	TRBJ1-2	TGTGCCAGCAGTTTAGATCCGGGGTATGGCTACACCTTC	CASSLDPGYGYTF
NA	NA	TRBV19	TRBJ1-2	TGTGCCAGTAGTGGAACTACACCTCGCGCCTATGGCTACACCTTC	CASSGTTPRAYGYTF
NA	NA	TRBV7-2	TRBJ1-5	TGTGCCAGCAGCTACGACCAGGGAACTCAGCCCCAGCATTTT	CASSYDQGTQPQHF
NA	NA	TRBV6-5	TRBJ2-3	TGTGCCAGCAGTTATGCTAGCGCCCCAGATACGCAGTATTTT	CASSYASAPDTQYF
NA	NA	TRBV19	TRBJ1-1	TGTGCCAGTGGGTCGAGCGTAATGAACACTGAAGCTTTCTTT	CASGSSVMNTEAFF
NA	NA	TRBV4-1	TRBJ2-3	TGCGCCAGCAGCCAAGGCGGCGGAGGCGGAGGCACAGATACGCAGTATTTT	CASSQGGGGGGTDTQYF
TRBD1	medium-sized	TRBV27	TRBJ1-6	TGTGCCAGCAGTTTATCGATCCCCCGGGACAGAATAATGAGCTCCTATAATTCACCCCTCCACTTT	CASSLSIPRDRIMSSYNSPLHF
NA	NA	TRBV3-1/TRBV3-2	TRBJ1-1	TGTGCCAGCAGCCAAGCGAGGGTCGGGGGAAAAACTGAAGCTTTCTTT	CASSQARVGGKTEAFF
TRBD1	NA	TRBV29-1	TRBJ2-1	TGCAGCGTCAACCGGGACAGGGGCTACAATGAGCAGTTCTTC	CSVNRDRGYNEQFF
TRBD1	NA	TRBV3-1/TRBV3-2	TRBJ1-1	TGTGCCAGCAGCCCAGGGACAGGGAGAGGGGCTGAAGCTTTCTTT	CASSPGTGRGAEAFF
NA	NA	TRBV29-1	TRBJ1-1	TGCAGCGTTGAACTAGGGGTGGGCACTGAAGCTTTCTTT	CSVELGVGTEAFF
NA	NA	TRBV3-1/TRBV3-2	TRBJ2-2	TGTGCCAGCAGCCGGGGGGACGCCGGGGAGCTGTTTTTT	CASSRGDAGELFF
TRBD2	NA	TRBV2	TRBJ2-2	TGTGCCACAGCGGGTTCCGGACTAGCGGGAGGAAACACCGGGGAGCTGTTTTTT	CATAGSGLAGGNTGELFF
NA	few	TRBV18	TRBJ1-1	TGTGCCAGCTCACCCCGGGGGGCTATCACTGAAGCTTTCTTT	CASSPRGAITEAFF
TRBD2	NA	TRBV25-1	TRBJ2-2	TGTGCCAGCAGGGCCGGAGATAGCGGGAGGGTTCACACCGGGGAGCTGTTTTTT	CASRAGDSGRVHTGELFF
NA	NA	TRBV3-1/TRBV3-2	TRBJ2-3	TGTGCCAGCAGCCAAGACCGTTTTGCGACGCAGTATTTT	CASSQDRFATQYF
TRBD2	NA	TRBV15	TRBJ2-1	TGTGCCACCAGCAGAGCTGCCCAGCGGGAGGAGGATGAGCAGTTCTTC	CATSRAAQREEDEQFF
NA	medium-sized	TRBV5-4	TRBJ1-5	TGTGCCAGTAGTCGAGGCGAAGGGCCCCAGCATTTT	CASSRGEGPQHF
NA	NA	TRBV2	TRBJ1-4	TGTGCCAGCAGTGCGGATAGGGTCGGGAAAAAACTGTTTTTT	CASSADRVGKKLFF
TRBD1	NA	TRBV19	TRBJ1-2	TGTGCCAGTAGTATCGACAGGGGAAACTATGGCTACACCTTC	CASSIDRGNYGYTF
NA	NA	TRBV5-8	TRBJ1-2	TGTGCCAGCAGCCTGACACCAGGACAGACAGTAGGCTACACCTTC	CASSLTPGQTVGYTF
NA	NA	TRBV5-8	TRBJ1-2	TGTGCCAGCAGCTTCACCCCAGGGTTCTATGGCTACACCTTC	CASSFTPGFYGYTF
TRBD2	once	TRBV12-3/TRBV12-4	TRBJ2-7	TGTGCCAGCAGTTTAGGCGGGAGGGACGAGCAGTACTTC	CASSLGGRDEQYF
NA	NA	TRBV9	TRBJ2-1	TGTGCCAGCAGCGTCGGTTCAGCGGGTCCACGAACTGGAGAGCAGTTCTTC	CASSVGSAGPRTGEQFF
TRBD1	NA	TRBV2	TRBJ1-5	TGTGCCGGGCAGGACAGGGTCGGGCCAGGTAGCAATCAGCCCCAGCATTTT	CAGQDRVGPGSNQPQHF
TRBD2	NA	TRBV5-1	TRBJ2-4	TGCGCCAGCAGCTTGATCCTAGCGGGAGGGCTTGCAAACATTCAGTACTTC	CASSLILAGGLANIQYF
TRBD1	NA	TRBV7-8	TRBJ2-7	TGTGCCAGCAGCTTAGACAGGGGGCAGTCCTACGAGCAGTACTTC	CASSLDRGQSYEQYF
TRBD1	NA	TRBV2	TRBJ2-1	TGTGCCAGCAGTGAAATGGGACAGGGGAATGGAGTTGATCAGTTCTTC	CASSEMGQGNGVDQFF
NA	NA	TRBV6-5	TRBJ2-1	TGTGCCAGCAGTTACTCGAGTACGTTAAATGAGCAGTTCTTC	CASSYSSTLNEQFF
NA	NA	TRBV30	TRBJ1-2	TGTGCCTGGAGTGTAAAGGGGTTGGGTGGCTACACCTTC	CAWSVKGLGGYTF
TRBD2	NA	TRBV6-2/TRBV6-3	TRBJ2-5	TGTGCCAGCAGTTTGGGACTACCGGGGGAGACCCAGTACTTC	CASSLGLPGETQYF
NA	NA	TRBV27	TRBJ1-2	TGTGCCAGCAGATCTCTAACAGGGTGGGGTGGCTACACCTTC	CASRSLTGWGGYTF
TRBD1	NA	TRBV5-1	TRBJ2-7	TGCGCCAGCAGCTCGCGACAGGGGATAAGATGCGAGCAGTACTTC	CASSSRQGIRCEQYF
TRBD2	NA	TRBV2	TRBJ2-3	TGTGCCACTCGACTAGCGATCACAGATACGCAGTATTTT	CATRLAITDTQYF
NA	few	TRBV15	TRBJ1-5	TGTGCCACCAGCAGAGGTCAGGCGAATATCGGTCAGCCCCAGCATTTT	CATSRGQANIGQPQHF
NA	once	TRBV18	TRBJ1-1	TGTGCCAGCTCACCACGAGAGATGAACACTGAAGCTTTCTTT	CASSPREMNTEAFF
TRBD2	NA	TRBV9	TRBJ2-3	TGTGCCAGCAGCTCCCGGGGCAGCGGGACCCCAGATACGCAGTATTTT	CASSSRGSGTPDTQYF
NA	few	TRBV12-3/TRBV12-4	TRBJ1-1	TGTGCCAGCAGTTTATGGGCCTCTGAAGCTTTCTTT	CASSLWASEAFF
TRBD1	NA	TRBV10-3	TRBJ1-2	TGTGCCACCGCCGGGACAGAAAAAGGCTACACCTTC	CATAGTEKGYTF
NA	NA	TRBV18	TRBJ1-1	TGTGCCAGCTCACCACCCTTCGGGGGGAGCGGCACTGAAGCTTTCTTT	CASSPPFGGSGTEAFF
TRBD2	NA	TRBV18	TRBJ2-2	TGTGCCAGCTCACCAGGCGGGAGGATCGGGGAGCTGTTTTTT	CASSPGGRIGELFF
NA	NA	TRBV7-3	TRBJ2-5	TGTGCCAGCAGCTTAGAGGGGACTGGACCCCAGTACTTC	CASSLEGTGPQYF
NA	NA	TRBV19	TRBJ2-2	TGTGCCAGTAGTAGACTTTCCCGGAAGTACGCCGGGGAGCTGTTTTTT	CASSRLSRKYAGELFF